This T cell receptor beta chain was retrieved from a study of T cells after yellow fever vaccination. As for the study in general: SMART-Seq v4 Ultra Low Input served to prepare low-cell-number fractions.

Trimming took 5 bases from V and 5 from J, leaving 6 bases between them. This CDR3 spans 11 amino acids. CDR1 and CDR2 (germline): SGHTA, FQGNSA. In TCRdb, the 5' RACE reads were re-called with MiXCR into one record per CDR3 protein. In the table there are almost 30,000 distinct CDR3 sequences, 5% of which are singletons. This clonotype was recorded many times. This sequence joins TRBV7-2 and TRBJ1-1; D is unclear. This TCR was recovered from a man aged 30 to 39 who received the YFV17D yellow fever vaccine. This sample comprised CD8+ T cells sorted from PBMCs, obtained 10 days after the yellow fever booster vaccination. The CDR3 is CASSGGTEAFF. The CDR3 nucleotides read TGTGCCAGCAGCGGAGGGACTGAAGCTTTCTTT. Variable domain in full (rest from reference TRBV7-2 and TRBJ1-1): GAGVSQSPSNKVTEKGKDVELRCDPISGHTALYWYRQSLGQGLEFLIYFQGNSAPDKSGLPSDRFSAERTGGSVSTLTIQRTQQEDSAVYLCASSGGTEAFFGQGTRLTVV.